This T cell receptor beta chain was observed in a study of shared clonotypes between healthy human individuals. Study-level information: Each donor's CD8 memory used one plate, CD8 naive two, each CD4 subset three.

Each of the donors was a healthy adult who was HIV-negative and had not had a recent acute infection or vaccination. In the case of this clone: Antigen unknown.

The assay was immunoSEQ multiplex PCR, and TCRdb's table has in-frame clones only and misses some. The sample has fewer than 1.4 million clones, approximately 80% seen once; the top ten hold 0.61%. Study-wide points: Relative to memory subsets, naive subsets generally showed larger estimated richness.

Germline CDR1 and CDR2: MNHNS and SASEGT. The V end lost 1 base, the J end lost 5 bases, and 6 bases lay between the germline ends. The CDR3 covers 13 residues. The sequenced material came from memory CD4+ T cells from PBMCs. The subset is: CD45RA-negative fraction. This chain joins TRBV6-1 and TRBJ2-1, with unresolved D. This clonotype originated in a man younger than 35 in good health. Some clones in this sample may be carry-over from other donors' samples. The CDR3 DNA is TGTGCCAGCAGTGAAGTACTTGACAATGAGCAGTTCTTC. It translates to CASSEVLDNEQFF.